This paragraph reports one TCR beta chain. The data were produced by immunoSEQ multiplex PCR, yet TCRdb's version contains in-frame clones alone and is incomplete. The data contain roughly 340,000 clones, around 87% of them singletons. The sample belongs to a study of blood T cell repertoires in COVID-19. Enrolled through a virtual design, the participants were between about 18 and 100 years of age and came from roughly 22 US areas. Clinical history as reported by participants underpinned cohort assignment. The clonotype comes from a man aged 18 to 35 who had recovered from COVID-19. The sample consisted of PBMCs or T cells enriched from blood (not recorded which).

The CDR3: CASSATGEGTDTQYF. The CDR3 DNA reads TGTGCCAGCAGCGCGACAGGGGAGGGCACAGATACGCAGTATTTT. The chain carries TRBV9 and TRBJ2-3, with TRBD1 matching over 8 bases. V trimming: 3 bases; J trimming: 1 base; junction bases outside the gene matches: 4. In germline, CDR1 is SGDLS, CDR2 YYNGEE. The CDR3 is 15 residues long.